The subject of this entry is one TCR beta chain. Antigen: not known. Trimming shortened V by 0 bases and J by 3 bases, and 30 bases separated the two germline ends. Germline CDR1 and CDR2: LGHNA and YNFKEQ. This CDR3 region has 21 residues. These data are taken from a study of OX40 agonist ivuxolimab in advanced cancers. Study in general: As their treatment, patients were administered ivuxolimab, an agonistic anti-OX40 (CD134) antibody. Study results and caveats: No determination was made of the antigen specificity of the expanded peripheral T cells.

Here immunoSEQ multiplex PCR was the method, and the copy in TCRdb shows in-frame clones only, minus some. The repertoire consists of approximately 72,000 clones, with 70% to 85% occurring once and the leading ten covering around 1.5%. The cohort excluded patients with autoimmune disease history or systemic immunosuppression. This material consisted of CD4+ or CD8+ T cells sorted from blood, taken in a trial of the OX40 agonist ivuxolimab. The sequence derives from an adult with an advanced solid tumor such as melanoma, head and neck, liver or kidney cancer. The rearrangement uses TRBV4-2 and TRBJ2-7, with D tentatively TRBD1 or TRBD2 (6 bases each). CDR3 nucleotide sequence: TGTGCCAGCAGCCAAGATCCCATAGACAGGACTATGGGGATGATGGGCTACGAGCAGTACTTC. It is translated as CASSQDPIDRTMGMMGYEQYF.